The 29 T cell receptor beta chains in this list originate from one sample, sequenced in a study of yellow fever vaccine responses in identical twins (dated by TCRdb to about 2018). To prepare the library, RT-PCR was applied. Sequencing was performed on an Illumina HiSeq 2500. Using fastp trimming at Q25 and MiXCR clonotype assembly, TCRdb reanalyzed the public sequencing data and kept in-frame beta chains. Each CDR3 protein appears once, grouped with its most common genes and DNA. Here the sample has about 3,000 distinct CDR3 sequences; 70% to 90% occur a single time. The ten largest clones represent approximately 2.9% of the sample. Material: T cells from blood (PBMCs), unsorted or a sorted subset (not recorded which), obtained before or after yellow fever vaccination (not recorded which). The receptors come from a woman aged 18 to 35 who received the yellow fever vaccine. Donor details come from another sample of the same person, matched by shared clones.

The J gene is TRBJ2-7, the V gene TRBV15; TRBD2 agrees at 11 bases. The CDR3 length is 15 residues. J was trimmed by 5 bases and V by 0 bases; bases with no gene match: 3. The germline CDR1 and CDR2 sequences are LNHNV and YYDKDF (reference sequence). CDR3 coding DNA: TGTGCCACCAGCAGAGATACTAGCGGGGGCGACGAGCAGTACTTC. Translation gives CATSRDTSGGDEQYF.

In this sample, this clonotype turned up a few times. The chain couples TRBV6-1 to TRBJ1-6; D remains ambiguous. The CDR3 is made up of 15 amino acids. Looked up from germline, CDR1 is MNHNS and CDR2 is SASEGT. V dropped 7 bases and J dropped 7 bases, with 17 bases sitting between them. CDR3 bases: TGTGCCAGCAAGTACCAGAGACAAGGGAATTCACCCCTCCACTTT. Its translation is CASKYQRQGNSPLHF.

The chain has TRBV18 and TRBJ1-2; no firm D call. The CDR3 covers 14 residues. The V and J ends lost 1 base and 0 bases respectively, with 6 bases between them. Looked up from germline, CDR1 is KGHSH and CDR2 is LQKENI. As DNA, the CDR3 is TGTGCCAGCTCACCACAGGACTCTAACTATGGCTACACCTTC. Residues: CASSPQDSNYGYTF.

The CDR3 DNA reads as TGTGCCAGCAGCTCCAGCAACTATGGCTACACCTTC. It is translated as CASSSSNYGYTF. The rearrangement joins TRBV7-3 to TRBJ1-2; D call uncertain. V was clipped by 4 bases and J by 2 bases, with 5 bases between them. In germline, CDR1 is SGHTA, CDR2 FQGTGA. The CDR3 is made up of 12 amino acids. Drawing the rest from reference TRBV7-3 and TRBJ1-2, the complete variable domain is GAGVSQTPSNKVTEKGKYVELRCDPISGHTALYWYRQSLGQGPEFLIYFQGTGAADDSGLPNDRFFAVRPEGSVSTLKIQRTERGDSAVYLCASSSSNYGYTFGSGTRLTVV.

The rearrangement links TRBV11-2 to TRBJ2-3, with D unresolved. Germline V gene lookup returns CDR1 SGHAT and CDR2 FQNNGV. CDR3 length: 14 amino acids. V lost 5 bases, J lost 3 bases, and 12 bases lay in between. In DNA, the CDR3 is TGTGCCAGCAGCCATCCGGCCCGGACAGATACGCAGTATTTT. Residues: CASSHPARTDTQYF.

The chain is built from TRBV27 and TRBJ2-7; weak D call: TRBD1 (6 bases). Germline V gives CDR1 MNHEY, CDR2 SMNVEV (reference sequence). The V end lost 0 bases, the J end lost 5 bases, and 11 bases lay between the germline ends. This CDR3 spans 14 amino acids. The DNA for the CDR3 is TGTGCCAGCAGTTTATCTCCAGGGACAAACGAGCAGTACTTC. The encoded protein is CASSLSPGTNEQYF.

This chain joins TRBV12-3 or TRBV12-4 and TRBJ2-1; D gene uncertain. V gave up 8 bases and J gave up 10 bases, with 12 bases separating them. This CDR3 comprises 11 residues. The CDR3 reads CASGRDGEQFF. CDR3 nucleotide sequence: TGTGCCAGCGGAAGAGACGGGGAGCAGTTCTTC.

V and J are TRBV20-1 and TRBJ2-1; D remains unclear. Between the trimmed V and J ends, which lost 6 bases and 3 bases, there was a span of 18 bases. CDR1 and CDR2 from the germline V gene are DFQATT and SNEGSKA (reference sequence). CDR3 size: 15 residues. This CDR3 is CSAPVGARFYNEQFF. DNA of the CDR3: TGCAGTGCCCCGGTAGGAGCGCGATTCTACAATGAGCAGTTCTTC.

The CDR3 DNA sequence: TGTGCCAGCAGCTTAGGCGGGCAGCCCCAGCATTTT. The encoded protein is CASSLGGQPQHF. The chain is built from TRBV13 and TRBJ1-5; D not resolved. V lost 0 bases, J lost 7 bases, and 4 bases lay in between. The CDR3 has 12 amino acids. Per the germline V gene, CDR1 is PRHDT and CDR2 is FYEKMQ (reference sequence).

V is TRBV11-2 and J is TRBJ1-1; D is unclear. V was shortened by 4 bases and J by 6 bases, with 15 bases between the two germline ends. The germline V gene encodes CDR1 SGHAT and CDR2 FQNNGV. CDR3 size: 14 residues. The CDR3 bases are TGTGCCAGCAGCTCCTCAGTTCTTTTGGCTGAAGCTTTCTTT. Its translation is CASSSSVLLAEAFF.

This sequence joins TRBV16 and TRBJ2-7; D uncertain. The germline V and J ends were trimmed by 0 bases and 4 bases, with 1 base remaining between them. The V gene's germline CDR1 is KGHSY and CDR2 FQNENV. This CDR3 has 11 amino acids. The CDR3 coding sequence is TGTGCCAGCAGCCAATCTTACGAGCAGTACTTC. Translated, it gives CASSQSYEQYF.

This clonotype was detected only once. The CDR3 DNA sequence: TGCGCCAGCAGCCGTACCGCAGGGGGTTTAGAATCACCCCTCCACTTT. This codes for CASSRTAGGLESPLHF. The rearrangement links TRBV5-1 to TRBJ1-6, with TRBD1 identical over 7 bases. Germline V gene sequence: CDR1 SGHRS, CDR2 YFSETQ. This CDR3 has 16 amino acids. Trimming cost V 4 bases and J 10 bases; bases outside gene matches: 14.

The J gene is TRBJ2-3, the V gene TRBV7-6; no clear D. Germline lookup yields CDR1 SGHVS and CDR2 FNYEAQ. Deletions cut 5 bases from V and 0 bases from J, with 12 bases between. The CDR3 sequence is 15 residues long. The CDR3 sequence: CASSPRDSSTDTQYF. In DNA form, the CDR3 reads TGTGCCAGCAGCCCAAGAGATTCTAGCACAGATACGCAGTATTTT.

The chain recombines TRBV6-4 with TRBJ2-7; TRBD1 matches 7 bases. Germline lookup yields CDR1 MRHNA and CDR2 SNTAGT. This CDR3 region has 14 residues. The junction had 7 bases not matched to a gene; V was cut back by 3 bases and J by 5 bases. Written as DNA, the CDR3 is TGTGCCAGCAGTGATTCCGACAGGGCTAACGAGCAGTACTTC. This encodes CASSDSDRANEQYF.

This chain uses TRBV15 with TRBJ2-4, with a tentative D call TRBD1 (6 bases). The CDR3 is 15 residues long. Trimming took 2 bases from V and 7 from J, leaving 15 bases between them. Germline V gene sequence: CDR1 LNHNV, CDR2 YYDKDF (reference sequence). The CDR3 DNA reads TGTGCCACCAGCAGAAACAGGGCCCAATGGAACATTCAGTACTTC. Protein product: CATSRNRAQWNIQYF.

This chain connects TRBV4-2 to TRBJ1-5, with 7 bases that match TRBD1. The CDR3 sequence is 13 residues long. Germline V gene sequence: CDR1 LGHNA, CDR2 YNFKEQ. The trim removed 5 bases at V and 6 bases at J, leaving 4 bases unmatched. The CDR3 loop reads CASSGGGVQPQHF. DNA of the CDR3: TGTGCCAGCAGCGGAGGGGGCGTTCAGCCCCAGCATTTT.

This chain uses TRBV2 with TRBJ1-2; tentatively, D is TRBD1 (5 bases). The germline gives CDR1 SNHLY, CDR2 FYNNEI. The CDR3 has 13 amino acids. The CDR3 bases are TGTGCTACTCAGGGAGGAGAGGCCTATGGCTACACCTTC. Translating it yields CATQGGEAYGYTF.

The chain has TRBV5-5 and TRBJ2-3; D is possibly TRBD2 (5 bases). The CDR3 loop spans 14 amino acids. Trimming stripped 0 bases from V and 2 bases from J, with 7 bases between. CDR1 and CDR2 (germline): SGHKS, YYEKEE (reference sequence). DNA of the CDR3: TGTGCCAGCAGCTTGGAGGGAGTCACAGATACGCAGTATTTT. Protein sequence: CASSLEGVTDTQYF.

The J gene is TRBJ2-5, the V gene TRBV6-1, with D uncertain. Germline V lookup: CDR1 MNHNS, CDR2 SASEGT. This CDR3 contains 13 residues. Deletions cut 8 bases from V and 0 bases from J, with 10 bases between. The CDR3 sequence is CASARGYQETQYF. The CDR3 DNA is TGTGCCAGCGCGCGTGGGTACCAAGAGACCCAGTACTTC.

V is TRBV11-1 and J is TRBJ2-2; no clear D. This CDR3 is 15 amino acids long. V was shortened by 3 bases and J by 5 bases, with 13 bases between the two germline ends. Germline assignment: CDR1 SGHAT and CDR2 FQDESV (reference sequence). DNA for the CDR3: TGTGCCAGCAGCTTGTCGCGGTTGGTAACCGGGGAGCTGTTTTTT. It encodes CASSLSRLVTGELFF.

V and J are TRBV5-1 and TRBJ1-6; D possibly corresponds to TRBD1 (6 bases). Germline loops: CDR1 SGHRS, CDR2 YFSETQ. This CDR3 contains 15 residues. The germline V and J ends were trimmed by 3 bases and 13 bases, with 20 bases remaining between them. The CDR3 reads CASSYAGQLGQPLHF. The DNA of the CDR3 is TGCGCCAGCAGCTACGCAGGACAGCTCGGTCAGCCCCTCCACTTT.

This clonotype appeared a single time. Here the CDR3 reads CASSSSGVPNYGYTF. Written as DNA, the CDR3 is TGTGCCAGCAGCAGTTCAGGAGTCCCTAACTATGGCTACACCTTC. This chain links TRBV11-2 with TRBJ1-2; D is unclear. V was trimmed by 5 bases and J by 0 bases, leaving 13 bases between them. CDR3 length equals 15 residues. CDR1 and CDR2 (germline): SGHAT, FQNNGV.

The chain combines TRBV11-2 with TRBJ2-7; D might be TRBD1 or TRBD2, each matching 5 bases. The CDR3 has 13 amino acids. Germline CDR1 SGHAT, CDR2 FQNNGV. Trimming removed 4 bases from V and 3 bases from J, with 10 bases in between. The CDR3 region has the DNA TGTGCCAGCAGCTACGGGGCTAACTACGAGCAGTACTTC. Amino acids: CASSYGANYEQYF. Full variable domain (missing parts from reference TRBV11-2 and TRBJ2-7): EAGVAQSPRYKIIEKRQSVAFWCNPISGHATLYWYQQILGQGPKLLIQFQNNGVVDDSQLPKDRFSAERLKGVDSTLKIQPAKLEDSAVYLCASSYGANYEQYFGPGTRLTVT.

The chain couples TRBV6-4 to TRBJ2-1; 11 bases agree with TRBD2. After removal of 5 bases from V and 8 bases from J, the junction contained 8 bases not matched to a gene. CDR1 and CDR2 (germline): MRHNA, SNTAGT. CDR3 length equals 15 residues. The CDR3 DNA follows: TGTGCCAGCAGTCCGGGGACTAGCGGAGGGGATGAGCAGTTCTTC. It codes for CASSPGTSGGDEQFF.

A single count supports this clonotype. This rearrangement joins TRBV20-1 to TRBJ2-7, with 8 nucleotides matching TRBD2. Germline CDR1 DFQATT, CDR2 SNEGSKA (reference sequence). The V and J ends lost 4 bases and 1 base, in that order; junction bases with no gene match: 0. This CDR3 is built from 12 residues. The CDR3 spells CSAKRGSYEQYF. CDR3 nucleotides: TGCAGTGCTAAGCGGGGGTCCTACGAGCAGTACTTC.

The CDR3 nucleotides are TGTGCCAGTAGTATAGATTTCTCCTACGAGCAGTACTTC. Its protein product is CASSIDFSYEQYF. The chain combines TRBV19 with TRBJ2-7; no clear D. Germline values: CDR1 LNHDA, CDR2 SQIVND (reference sequence). The CDR3 runs 13 residues. V was trimmed by 0 bases and J by 0 bases, leaving 3 bases between them.

J is TRBJ1-2 and V is TRBV18; D is undetermined. V dropped 6 bases and J dropped 6 bases, with 14 bases sitting between them. Germline values: CDR1 KGHSH, CDR2 LQKENI. The CDR3 spans 13 residues. The CDR3 DNA follows: TGTGCCAGCTCGAAGTGGCCGCGGGATGGCTACACCTTC. Residues: CASSKWPRDGYTF.

The chain is built from TRBV7-9 and TRBJ1-2, with a weak D call TRBD1 (5 bases). The CDR3 consists of 14 residues. Germline V gene data show CDR1 as SEHNR and CDR2 as FQNEAQ (reference sequence). V lost 5 bases and J lost 3, with 13 bases in between. The CDR3 loop reads CASSRAVGDYGYTF. Written as DNA, the CDR3 is TGTGCCAGCAGCCGGGCGGTGGGGGACTATGGCTACACCTTC. The full variable domain, its missing parts supplied by reference TRBV7-9 and TRBJ1-2, is DTGVSQNPRHKITKRGQNVTFRCDPISEHNRLYWYRQTLGQGPEFLTYFQNEAQLEKSRLLSDRFSAERPKGSFSTLEIQRTEQGDSAMYLCASSRAVGDYGYTFGSGTRLTVV.

This clonotype was observed a few times. The rearrangement joins TRBV2 to TRBJ2-7; weak D call: TRBD1 (6 bases). Germline CDR1 reads SNHLY; CDR2 reads FYNNEI. This CDR3 is 13 amino acids long. Trimming removed 3 bases from V and 2 bases from J, with 8 bases in between. The CDR3 is CASSEDSTYEQYF. The DNA for the CDR3 is TGTGCCAGCAGTGAGGACAGTACCTACGAGCAGTACTTC.